These T cell receptor beta chains were read from a single sample in a study of cytotoxic CD8 clonotypes in ibrutinib-treated CLL. The table came from immunoSEQ multiplex PCR; TCRdb's copy has only in-frame clones and leaves some out. This table holds approximately 92,000 clones, 60% to 80% found once. Here the sequenced sample was PBMCs, taken after 24 months of ibrutinib treatment. Every receptor here comes from a human donor with chronic lymphocytic leukemia. Each CDR3 is given with its conserved first and last residue. A D gene is named only where the DNA matches it firmly. The size of a clone is reported for some rows only, either as once, few or many, or as a class for expanded clones.

TRBV30	-	TRBJ2-3	few	CAWSVLGPTDTQYF	TGTGCCTGGAGTGTACTAGGACCCACAGATACGCAGTATTTT
TRBV30	-	TRBJ2-5	-	CAWSTRQETQYF	TGTGCCTGGAGTACCAGGCAAGAGACCCAGTACTTC
TRBV2	TRBD2	TRBJ2-7	few	CASSRLAEIYEQYF	TGTGCCAGCAGCCGACTAGCGGAGATCTACGAGCAGTACTTC
TRBV4-2	TRBD2	TRBJ2-2	-	CASSPLAGDTGELFF	TGTGCCAGCAGCCCTCTAGCGGGAGACACCGGGGAGCTGTTTTTT
TRBV10-2	-	TRBJ2-3	-	CASNGGYTDTQYF	TGCGCCAGCAACGGCGGATACACAGATACGCAGTATTTT
TRBV7-2	-	TRBJ1-3	-	CASSLGRSSGNTIYF	TGTGCCAGCAGCTTGGGACGGAGCTCTGGAAACACCATATATTTT
TRBV7-3	-	TRBJ2-3	once	CASRDLKGPDTQYF	TGTGCCAGCAGAGATCTCAAAGGTCCAGATACGCAGTATTTT
TRBV30	-	TRBJ1-6	-	CAWSDTSTGSYNSPLHF	TGTGCCTGGAGCGACACTTCGACAGGCTCCTATAATTCACCCCTCCACTTT
TRBV9	-	TRBJ1-2	-	CASSGGDYGYTF	TGTGCCAGCAGCGGAGGTGACTATGGCTACACCTTC
TRBV18	-	TRBJ1-1	-	CASSPRVDTEAFF	TGTGCCAGCTCACCCCGGGTCGACACTGAAGCTTTCTTT
TRBV2	TRBD1	TRBJ1-2	-	CASTLDRGVGGYTF	TGTGCCAGCACCCTGGACAGGGGAGTGGGTGGCTACACCTTC
TRBV20-1	-	TRBJ2-5	-	CSAPAPRQYF	TGCAGTGCCCCTGCCCCCCGCCAGTACTTC
TRBV11-2	TRBD1	TRBJ2-1	-	CASSAPGQGYNEQFF	TGTGCCAGCAGCGCCCCGGGACAGGGATACAATGAGCAGTTCTTC
TRBV2	-	TRBJ2-3	-	CASSEVGTSYRSQYF	TGTGCCAGCAGTGAGGTGGGGACCTCTTACCGTTCGCAGTATTTT
TRBV29-1	TRBD1	TRBJ1-1	-	CSVVPGQWGNTEAFF	TGCAGCGTTGTGCCGGGACAGTGGGGGAACACTGAAGCTTTCTTT
TRBV6-6	-	TRBJ1-4	-	CASSWGEKGEKLFF	TGTGCCAGCAGTTGGGGTGAAAAAGGGGAAAAACTGTTTTTT
TRBV11-2	TRBD2	TRBJ2-7	-	CASSSGGTHLRQYF	TGTGCCAGCAGCTCGGGAGGGACCCACCTCCGGCAGTACTTC
TRBV30	-	TRBJ1-6	-	CAWSVLGTANSPLHF	TGTGCCTGGAGCGTGTTGGGGACGGCTAATTCACCCCTCCACTTT
TRBV12-5	-	TRBJ2-2	-	CASGLVGLFTGELFF	TGTGCTAGTGGTTTGGTTGGTTTATTCACCGGGGAGCTGTTTTTT
TRBV6-4	-	TRBJ2-3	few	CASSDEAGEDTQYF	TGTGCCAGCAGTGACGAGGCGGGCGAAGATACGCAGTATTTT
TRBV18	TRBD2	TRBJ2-5	-	CASSPPGGLVQETQYF	TGTGCCAGCTCACCACCCGGGGGACTAGTGCAAGAGACCCAGTACTTC
TRBV6-1	-	TRBJ1-1	-	CASRTSRTVNTEAFF	TGTGCCAGCAGGACCTCCAGGACAGTGAACACTGAAGCTTTCTTT
TRBV7-7	TRBD2	TRBJ2-1	-	CASSSGLAGVGEQFF	TGTGCTAGCAGCTCGGGACTAGCGGGGGTCGGTGAGCAGTTCTTC
TRBV19	-	TRBJ1-6	few	CASSKEVSSYNSPLHF	TGTGCCAGTAGTAAGGAGGTCTCCTCCTATAATTCACCCCTCCACTTT
TRBV9	TRBD2	TRBJ2-3	-	CASSARGGGSTDTQYF	TGTGCCAGCAGCGCTAGGGGCGGGGGGAGCACAGATACGCAGTATTTT
TRBV27	-	TRBJ1-1	-	CASSLVMNTEAFF	TGTGCCAGCAGTTTAGTCATGAACACTGAAGCTTTCTTT
TRBV4-3	-	TRBJ1-1	-	CASSQNPGVGTEAFF	TGCGCCAGCAGCCAAAATCCGGGGGTGGGCACTGAAGCTTTCTTT
TRBV28	TRBD1	TRBJ2-2	-	CASRLTGETGELFF	TGTGCCAGCAGATTGACAGGGGAAACCGGGGAGCTGTTTTTT
TRBV6-5	-	TRBJ1-2	-	CASSGGGPRAYGYTF	TGTGCCAGCAGTGGCGGCGGGCCGCGCGCCTATGGCTACACCTTC
TRBV29-1	TRBD2	TRBJ2-7	-	CSVEGVAGGNSYEQYF	TGCAGCGTTGAAGGAGTAGCGGGAGGGAACTCCTACGAGCAGTACTTC
TRBV6-6	-	TRBJ1-5	-	CASSPDGSGQPQHF	TGTGCCAGCAGTCCCGACGGGAGCGGGCAGCCCCAGCATTTT
TRBV9	-	TRBJ2-6	-	CASSVVDTISGANVLTF	TGTGCCAGCAGCGTAGTGGACACTATCTCTGGGGCCAACGTCCTGACTTTC
TRBV19	-	TRBJ1-5	few	CASSPPTRKVGNQPQHF	TGTGCCAGTAGTCCGCCGACCCGAAAAGTAGGCAATCAGCCCCAGCATTTT
TRBV29-1	-	TRBJ1-1	-	CSVERLAGARGEAFF	TGCAGCGTTGAACGGTTAGCAGGGGCGCGCGGTGAAGCTTTCTTT
TRBV7-9	-	TRBJ2-1	-	CASSSRISSYNEQFF	TGTGCCAGCAGCTCCCGGATAAGCTCCTACAATGAGCAGTTCTTC
TRBV9	-	TRBJ2-7	once	CASSVGSGFSYEQYF	TGTGCCAGCAGCGTAGGATCGGGCTTCTCCTACGAGCAGTACTTC
TRBV4-3	TRBD1	TRBJ2-2	once	CASSPTRQGSNTGELFF	TGCGCCAGCAGCCCCACGCGACAGGGCTCGAACACCGGGGAGCTGTTTTTT
TRBV7-8	TRBD2	TRBJ2-1	-	CASSRGRTSGRSTFF	TGTGCCAGCAGCCGAGGCCGGACTAGCGGGAGAAGTACGTTCTTC
TRBV5-1	-	TRBJ2-3	-	CASSPTRGNTDTQYF	TGCGCCAGCAGCCCGACTAGGGGGAACACAGATACGCAGTATTTT
TRBV13	TRBD2	TRBJ2-4	-	CASSTGLAGGPQYF	TGTGCCAGCAGCACTGGACTAGCGGGGGGCCCTCAGTACTTC
TRBV2	-	TRBJ2-5	-	CASSEINGETQYF	TGTGCCAGCAGTGAAATCAACGGGGAGACCCAGTACTTC
TRBV28	TRBD1	TRBJ2-5	-	CASSLDTGGETQYF	TGTGCCAGCAGTTTAGATACAGGGGGGGAGACCCAGTACTTC
TRBV7-9	-	TRBJ2-5	-	CASRRSDGETQYF	TGTGCCAGCAGGCGGTCAGACGGGGAGACCCAGTACTTC
TRBV6-1	TRBD1	TRBJ2-7	few	CASRPGTGPEEQYF	TGTGCCAGCAGGCCGGGGACAGGGCCCGAGGAGCAGTACTTC
TRBV7-2	-	TRBJ2-3	-	CASSPSWGTDTQYF	TGTGCCAGCAGCCCAAGCTGGGGCACAGATACGCAGTATTTT
TRBV5-1	-	TRBJ2-2	-	CASSLGRTNTGELFF	TGCGCCAGCAGCTTGGGTCGTACGAACACCGGGGAGCTGTTTTTT
TRBV13	TRBD2	TRBJ2-1	-	CASSPMVSGGVDEQFF	TGTGCCAGCAGCCCCATGGTTAGCGGGGGGGTTGATGAGCAGTTCTTC
TRBV6-1	TRBD2	TRBJ2-6	-	CASSDAAGGGANVLTF	TGTGCCAGCAGTGATGCAGCGGGGGGTGGGGCCAACGTCCTGACTTTC
TRBV15	-	TRBJ2-1	-	CATSRSVYNEQFF	TGTGCCACCAGCAGATCCGTTTACAATGAGCAGTTCTTC
TRBV27	TRBD1	TRBJ2-3	-	CASRPRWTGGSDTQYF	TGTGCCAGCAGACCCAGATGGACAGGGGGCTCAGATACGCAGTATTTT
TRBV6-1	TRBD1	TRBJ1-2	few	CASNEDRANYGYTF	TGTGCCAGCAATGAAGACAGGGCTAACTATGGCTACACCTTC